Sequencing of this T cell receptor (beta chain) was carried out in a study of cytomegalovirus exposure and HLA in healthy donors. Study overall: Across 350 to 500 genotyped donors, about 86% landed in the Caucasian-associated ancestry cluster. General observations from the study: Later, an analysis showed that TCR beta chains associated with HLA were more clonally expanded than others that were equally common. Associated with HLA alleles at 0.05 false discovery rate in a later analysis were 16,951 TCR beta sequences.

Per germline, CDR1 MDHEN and CDR2 SYDVKM. V was pared by 3 bases and J by 4 bases, with 9 bases between. The CDR3 sequence is 13 residues long. Remarks on this clone: Its antigen is unidentified.

It was with 60 Vbeta and 13 Jbeta primers that the PCR ran. Some clones are missing from TCRdb's copy, which holds only in-frame ones; the method was immunoSEQ multiplex PCR. This table holds roughly 180,000 clones, just under 85% found once. Donors counted as nominally healthy when sampled, yet unrecorded immune exposures were likely. The gene calls are TRBV28 and TRBJ1-2; tentative D call: TRBD1 (5 bases). Sequencing input: PBMCs. This sequence was found in a girl aged 10 to 17 in good health and CMV-seropositive. CDR3: CASSFRGGYGYTF. CDR3 sequence (DNA): TGTGCCAGCAGTTTTAGGGGAGGCTATGGCTACACCTTC.